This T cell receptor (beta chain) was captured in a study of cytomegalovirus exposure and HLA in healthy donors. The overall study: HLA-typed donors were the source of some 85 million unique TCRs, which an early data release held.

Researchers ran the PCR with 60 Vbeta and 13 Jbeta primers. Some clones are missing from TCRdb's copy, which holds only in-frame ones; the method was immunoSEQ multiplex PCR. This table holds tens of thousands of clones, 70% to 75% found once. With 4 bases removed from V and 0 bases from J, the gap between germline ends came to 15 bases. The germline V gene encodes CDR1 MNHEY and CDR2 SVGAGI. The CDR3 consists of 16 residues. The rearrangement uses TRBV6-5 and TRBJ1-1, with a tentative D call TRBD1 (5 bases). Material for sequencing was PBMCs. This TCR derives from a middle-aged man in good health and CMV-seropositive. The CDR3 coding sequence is TGTGCCAGCAGTTCTCAGGGTGGCCTTTTGAACACTGAAGCTTTCTTT. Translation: CASSSQGGLLNTEAFF.